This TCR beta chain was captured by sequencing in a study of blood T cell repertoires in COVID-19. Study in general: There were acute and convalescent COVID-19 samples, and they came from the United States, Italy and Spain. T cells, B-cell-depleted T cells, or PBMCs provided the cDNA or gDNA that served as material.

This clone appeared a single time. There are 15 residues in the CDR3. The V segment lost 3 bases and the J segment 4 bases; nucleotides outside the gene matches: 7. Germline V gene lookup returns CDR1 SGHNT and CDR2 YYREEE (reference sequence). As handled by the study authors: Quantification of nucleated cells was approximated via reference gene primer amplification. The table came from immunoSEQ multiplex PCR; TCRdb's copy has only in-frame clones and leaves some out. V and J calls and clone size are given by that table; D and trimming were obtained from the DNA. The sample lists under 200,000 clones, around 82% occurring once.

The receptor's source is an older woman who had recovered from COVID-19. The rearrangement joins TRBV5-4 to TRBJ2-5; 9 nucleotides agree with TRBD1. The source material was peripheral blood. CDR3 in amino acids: CASSSNRGLVETQYF. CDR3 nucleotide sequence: TGTGCCAGCAGCTCCAACAGGGGGCTGGTAGAGACCCAGTACTTC.